The clone carrying this T cell receptor (beta chain) was counted a few times. The table came from immunoSEQ multiplex PCR; TCRdb's copy has only in-frame clones and leaves some out. Of about 59,000 clones listed, about nine tenths are singletons. V lost 4 bases, J lost 6 bases, and 15 bases lay in between. Germline V gene data show CDR1 as SQVTM and CDR2 as ANQGSEA. The CDR3 has 13 residues. This sample is drawn from a study of T cell changes during pregnancy in multiple sclerosis. The sample in question was peripheral blood, obtained in the second trimester of pregnancy. The J gene is TRBJ1-2, the V gene TRBV29-1, with a possible D match to TRBD1 (5 bases). This sequence was found in a female donor with multiple sclerosis, enrolled in a pregnancy study. The CDR3 protein is CSVARDQPNGYTF. CDR3 coding DNA: TGCAGCGTTGCGCGGGACCAGCCGAATGGCTACACCTTC.